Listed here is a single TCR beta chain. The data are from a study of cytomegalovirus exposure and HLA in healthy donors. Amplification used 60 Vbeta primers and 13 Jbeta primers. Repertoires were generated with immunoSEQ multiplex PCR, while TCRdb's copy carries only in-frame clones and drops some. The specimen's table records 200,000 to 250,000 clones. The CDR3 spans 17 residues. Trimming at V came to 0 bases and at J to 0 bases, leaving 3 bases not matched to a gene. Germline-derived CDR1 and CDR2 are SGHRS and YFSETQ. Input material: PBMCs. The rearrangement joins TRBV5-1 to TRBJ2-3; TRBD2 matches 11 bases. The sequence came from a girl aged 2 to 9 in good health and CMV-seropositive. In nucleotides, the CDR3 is TGCGCCAGCAGCTTGGTACTAGCGGGAGATAGCACAGATACGCAGTATTTT. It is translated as CASSLVLAGDSTDTQYF.